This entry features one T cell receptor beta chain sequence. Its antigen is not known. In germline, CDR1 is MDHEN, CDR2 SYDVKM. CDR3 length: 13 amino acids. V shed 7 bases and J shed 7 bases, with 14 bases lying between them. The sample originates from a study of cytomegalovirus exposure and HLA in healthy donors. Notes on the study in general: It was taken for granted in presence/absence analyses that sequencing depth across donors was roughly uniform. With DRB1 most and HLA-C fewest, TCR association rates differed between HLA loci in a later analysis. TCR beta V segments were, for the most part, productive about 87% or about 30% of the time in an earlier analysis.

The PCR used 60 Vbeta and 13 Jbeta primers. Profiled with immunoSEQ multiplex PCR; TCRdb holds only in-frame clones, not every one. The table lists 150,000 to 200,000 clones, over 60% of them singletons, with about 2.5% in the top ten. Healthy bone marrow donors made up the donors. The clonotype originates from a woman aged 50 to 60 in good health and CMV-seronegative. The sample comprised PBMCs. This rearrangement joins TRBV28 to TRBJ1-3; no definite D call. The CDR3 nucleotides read TGTGCCAGCATTGCGGGCAGAGCTAACACCATATATTTT. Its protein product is CASIAGRANTIYF. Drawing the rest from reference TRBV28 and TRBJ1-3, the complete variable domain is DVKVTQSSRYLVKRTGEKVFLECVQDMDHENMFWYRQDPGLGLRLIYFSYDVKMKEKGDIPEGYSVSREKKERFSLILESASTNQTSMYLCASIAGRANTIYFGEGSWLTVV.